Listed below are T cell receptor beta chains from one sample, sequenced in a study of blood T cell repertoires in COVID-19. Clones were read by immunoSEQ multiplex PCR, and TCRdb kept only the in-frame ones, dropping some. The table records approximately 300,000 clones, 90% of them present only once. Sequenced: PBMCs or T cells enriched from blood (not recorded which). Receptors originate from a man in his fifties or sixties who had recovered from COVID-19. CDR3s include the opening cysteine and the closing phenylalanine or tryptophan. The D gene is left open where the match is weak.

j_gene | v_gene | d_gene | CDR3aa | CDR3nt
TRBJ2-3 | TRBV11-2 | . | CASSSTRWDSGYTDTQYF | TGTGCCAGCAGCTCAACCCGGTGGGATAGCGGATACACAGATACGCAGTATTTT
TRBJ2-3 | TRBV11-2 | TRBD2 | CASSISGASTDTQYF | TGTGCCAGCAGCATTAGCGGGGCTAGCACAGATACGCAGTATTTT
TRBJ1-4 | TRBV19 | . | CASTSSPMNLNEKLFF | TGTGCCAGTACCTCGAGCCCGATGAACCTAAATGAAAAACTGTTTTTT
TRBJ2-1 | TRBV7-2 | . | CASSSTGTRPYNEQFF | TGTGCCAGCAGCTCCACCGGGACAAGGCCCTACAATGAGCAGTTCTTC
TRBJ2-7 | TRBV18 | . | CASSPGGGLGNEQYF | TGTGCCAGCTCGCCCGGAGGAGGTTTGGGTAACGAGCAGTACTTC
TRBJ2-7 | TRBV9 | TRBD2 | CASSVGGLAGEQYF | TGTGCCAGCAGCGTAGGGGGCCTAGCGGGCGAGCAGTACTTC
TRBJ2-3 | TRBV19 | TRBD2 | CASSPLGGGDSTDTQYF | TGTGCCAGTAGTCCCCTGGGTGGGGGGGATAGCACAGATACGCAGTATTTT
TRBJ2-7 | TRBV19 | TRBD1 | CASSPGGLVYEQYF | TGTGCCAGTAGTCCAGGGGGCTTAGTTTACGAGCAGTACTTC
TRBJ1-5 | TRBV7-8 | . | CASSADAGNQPQHF | TGTGCCAGCAGCGCGGACGCGGGGAATCAGCCCCAGCATTTT
TRBJ1-2 | TRBV30 | TRBD1 | CAWSHRGLDGYTF | TGTGCCTGGAGTCACAGGGGGCTCGATGGCTACACCTTC
TRBJ2-3 | TRBV7-3 | . | CASSLLGGDHPYSEQYF | TGTGCCAGCAGCTTATTAGGAGGGGACCACCCGTATTCGGAGCAGTATTTT
TRBJ1-4 | TRBV4-2 | . | CASSREGEKLFF | TGTGCCAGCAGCCGCGAGGGTGAAAAACTGTTTTTT